This TCR beta chain came from a study of T cell responses to AZD1222 COVID-19 vaccine. V was trimmed by 4 bases and J by 1 base, leaving 10 bases between them. The CDR3 spans 13 residues. Germline values: CDR1 GTSNPN, CDR2 SVGIG (reference sequence). The method was immunoSEQ multiplex PCR; TCRdb's version includes in-frame clones alone and lacks a portion of them. The table lists fewer than 250,000 clones, 90% to 95% of them singletons. The chain uses TRBV30 and TRBJ1-1; D perhaps matches TRBD1 (5 bases). This specimen consisted of peripheral blood, obtained on day 0 of MenACWY control vaccination. This receptor was obtained from an adult in good health. This chain's CDR3 is CAWMGTTNTEAFF. The CDR3 DNA sequence: TGTGCCTGGATGGGGACGACGAACACTGAAGCTTTCTTT.